One and the same sample provided the 26 T cell receptor beta chains below, sequenced in a study of persistence of HIV-infected CD4 T cells. Cells were stimulated with CMV-infected fibroblast lysates at approximately 10 ug/mL. CD40L-negative CD69-negative CD45RO-high memory CD4+ T cells were sorted as populations depleted of antigen-responding cells. These receptors are not linked to any known antigen. Sequencing used immunoSEQ version 4 in survey mode. The data were produced by immunoSEQ multiplex PCR, yet TCRdb's version contains in-frame clones alone and is incomplete. The table has tens of thousands of clones, roughly four fifths seen once; the top ten hold around 4.6%. Sample: CD4+ T cells sorted from PBMCs after roughly 18-hour stimulation, taken from a patient who received antiretroviral therapy. The source of these receptors is an adult man with HIV who was CMV-seropositive.

Note on this clone: In the same sample, other DNA sequences code for this CDR3. The chain uses TRBV7-3 and TRBJ1-1; D may be TRBD1 (6 bases). The CDR3 is 14 amino acids. The V gene's germline CDR1 is SGHTA and CDR2 FQGTGA. Trimming took 3 bases from V and 1 from J, leaving 9 bases between them. Written as DNA, the CDR3 is TGTGCCAGCAGCTTCCAGGGACAGAACACTGAAGCTTTCTTT. Encoded protein: CASSFQGQNTEAFF. Variable domain in full (rest from reference TRBV7-3 and TRBJ1-1): GAGVSQTPSNKVTEKGKYVELRCDPISGHTALYWYRQSLGQGPEFLIYFQGTGAADDSGLPNDRFFAVRPEGSVSTLKIQRTERGDSAVYLCASSFQGQNTEAFFGQGTRLTVV.

The chain is built from TRBV5-1 and TRBJ1-1, with TRBD1 matching 8 bases. Trimming cost V 2 bases and J 0 bases; bases outside gene matches: 6. Germline V lookup: CDR1 SGHRS, CDR2 YFSETQ. There are 16 residues in the CDR3. The CDR3 DNA reads TGCGCCAGCAGCTTCCTTACGACAGGGGTGAACACTGAAGCTTTCTTT. Protein sequence: CASSFLTTGVNTEAFF.

V and J are TRBV7-2 and TRBJ2-4, with D perhaps given as TRBD1 or TRBD2 (6 bases each). Germline V gene data show CDR1 as SGHTA and CDR2 as FQGNSA. V lost 3 bases and J lost 4, with 19 bases in between. This CDR3 region has 17 residues. The CDR3 DNA follows: TGTGCCAGCAGCTTGAGGGTTTCGGCGGGGACAAAAAACATTCAGTACTTC. It specifies CASSLRVSAGTKNIQYF. Using reference TRBV7-2 and TRBJ2-4 for the parts outside the CDR3, the full variable domain is GAGVSQSPSNKVTEKGKDVELRCDPISGHTALYWYRQSLGQGLEFLIYFQGNSAPDKSGLPSDRFSAERTGGSVSTLTIQRTQQEDSAVYLCASSLRVSAGTKNIQYFGAGTRLSVL.

V and J are TRBV12-2 and TRBJ1-2; TRBD1 is the table's D call and was not checked against the DNA. TRBV12-2 is assigned pseudogene status. This CDR3 has 13 residues. The CDR3 spells CASRPDSLYGYTF. Here the CDR3 DNA reads TGTGCAAGTCGCCCCGACAGCCTCTATGGCTACACCTTC.

The rearrangement links TRBV30 to TRBJ2-3, with TRBD2 matching over 9 bases. CDR3 size: 15 residues. With 3 bases clipped from V and 5 bases from J, the junction kept 9 bases outside the gene matches. CDR1 GTSNPN and CDR2 SVGIG come from the germline V gene (reference sequence). The CDR3 DNA follows: TGTGCCTGGAGGGTAGGCGGGGGGGCTGGAGATACGCAGTATTTT. This translates into CAWRVGGGAGDTQYF.

V gene TRBV19 combines with J gene TRBJ1-2; 9 bases are shared with TRBD1. The V gene's germline CDR1 is LNHDA and CDR2 SQIVND (reference sequence). This CDR3 is built from 14 residues. The J segment lost 3 bases and the V segment lost 6 bases, leaving 5 bases of the junction unmatched. In DNA, the CDR3 is TGTGCCAGTAGCAAAAGGGACAGGGACTATGGCTACACCTTC. This encodes CASSKRDRDYGYTF.

The chain has TRBV5-1 and TRBJ2-2; 8 bases match TRBD1. Germline trimming cut 3 bases from V and 4 bases from J; bases unmatched to any gene: 8. CDR1 and CDR2 from the germline V gene are SGHRS and YFSETQ. The CDR3 loop spans 16 amino acids. CDR3 DNA: TGCGCCAGCAGCTCCTGGACAGGGACGGGCACCGGGGAGCTGTTTTTT. Amino acid sequence: CASSSWTGTGTGELFF.

This CDR3 reads CASSPQGSGANVLTF. The CDR3 nucleotides are TGTGCCAGCTCACCACAGGGGTCTGGGGCCAACGTCCTGACTTTC. This rearrangement joins TRBV18 to TRBJ2-6; a possible D gene is TRBD1 (5 bases). Trimming took 1 base from V and 1 from J, leaving 5 bases between them. Germline CDR1 is KGHSH and CDR2 is LQKENI. This CDR3 has 15 amino acids.

This clone was recorded a few times. The gene calls are TRBV6-5 and TRBJ2-7; tentative D call: TRBD2 (5 bases). There are 12 residues in the CDR3. Germline values: CDR1 MNHEY, CDR2 SVGAGI. Trimming shortened V by 9 bases and J by 4 bases, and 13 bases separated the two germline ends. The CDR3 region has the DNA TGTGCCAGTCGGAGATCGGGGTACGAGCAGTACTTC. Protein: CASRRSGYEQYF.

The chain couples TRBV2 to TRBJ1-5, with a weak D call TRBD1 (6 bases). CDR3 length equals 13 residues. The germline V gene encodes CDR1 SNHLY and CDR2 FYNNEI. The V end was cut by 8 bases, the J end by 5 bases, with 13 bases between. The CDR3 nucleotides read TGTGCCAGCCGACAGGAACGAGATCAGCCCCAGCATTTT. This gives the protein CASRQERDQPQHF. Complete variable domain (other parts from reference TRBV2 and TRBJ1-5): EPEVTQTPSHQVTQMGQEVILRCVPISNHLYFYWYRQILGQKVEFLVSFYNNEISEKSEIFDDQFSVERPDGSNFTLKIRSTKLEDSAMYFCASRQERDQPQHFGDGTRLSIL.

The chain is built from TRBV6-2 or TRBV6-3 and TRBJ2-2; D not resolved. Germline V gives CDR1 MNHEY, CDR2 SVGEGT. Trimming shortened V by 2 bases and J by 2 bases, and 9 bases separated the two germline ends. The CDR3 length is 15 residues. The DNA for the CDR3 is TGTGCCAGCAGTTACACCCGGGCCAACACCGGGGAGCTGTTTTTT. This gives the protein CASSYTRANTGELFF.

This clone was picked up a small number of times. V and J are TRBV28 and TRBJ1-2; 7 bases align to TRBD1. Germline assignment: CDR1 MDHEN and CDR2 SYDVKM. The length of the CDR3 is 13 residues. V lost 6 bases and J lost 5; bases outside the gene matches: 6. The CDR3 coding sequence is TGTGCCAGCAGCCAGGGACAGCAGTATGGCTACACCTTC. Its protein is CASSQGQQYGYTF.

The J gene is TRBJ1-4, the V gene TRBV25-1; no definite D call. The V gene lost 4 bases and the J gene lost 8 bases, with 17 bases spanning the gap. CDR1 MGHDK and CDR2 SYGVNS come from the germline V gene. This CDR3 contains 15 residues. CDR3 region: CASSARSLRWEKLFF. CDR3 coding DNA: TGTGCCAGCAGTGCGAGGTCCCTTCGGTGGGAAAAACTGTTTTTT.

This chain connects TRBV18 to TRBJ2-1; 8 nucleotides align to TRBD1. V shed 3 bases, J shed 4 bases, and the junction held 5 bases outside the gene matches. The length of the CDR3 is 15 residues. Germline V gene sequence: CDR1 KGHSH, CDR2 LQKENI. CDR3 in amino acids: CASSPGQGGYNEQFF. For the CDR3, the DNA is TGTGCCAGCTCACCTGGACAGGGCGGATACAATGAGCAGTTCTTC.

This clone was seen a single time. The V and J genes are TRBV19 and TRBJ2-7; 8 bases agree with TRBD2. Germline V gene lookup returns CDR1 LNHDA and CDR2 SQIVND (reference sequence). V lost 2 bases to trimming and J lost 3 bases; unmatched junction nucleotides: 3. This CDR3 is built from 14 residues. Written as DNA, the CDR3 is TGTGCCAGTAGTATAACCGCGGGGGGCTACGAGCAGTACTTC. Amino acids: CASSITAGGYEQYF.

This clone showed up just once. V and J are TRBV28 and TRBJ1-4, with 7 positions matching TRBD1. Looked up from germline, CDR1 is MDHEN and CDR2 is SYDVKM. The V segment lost 6 bases and the J segment 6 bases; nucleotides outside the gene matches: 7. This CDR3 comprises 14 residues. CDR3 nucleotide sequence: TGTGCCAGCAGCCAAACGACAGGGTATGAAAAACTGTTTTTT. This codes for CASSQTTGYEKLFF. The full variable domain, in which reference TRBV28 and TRBJ1-4 provide the parts outside the CDR3, is DVKVTQSSRYLVKRTGEKVFLECVQDMDHENMFWYRQDPGLGLRLIYFSYDVKMKEKGDIPEGYSVSREKKERFSLILESASTNQTSMYLCASSQTTGYEKLFFGSGTQLSVL.

This clone came up a few times. The rearrangement links TRBV10-1 to TRBJ1-6; TRBD1 matches at 10 bases. The CDR3 is made up of 14 amino acids. The trim removed 6 bases at V and 8 bases at J, leaving 4 bases unmatched. From germline, CDR1 is WNHNN and CDR2 SYGVQD (reference sequence). CDR3 region: CASSPGTGDSPLHF. In nucleotides, the CDR3 is TGCGCCAGCAGCCCCGGGACAGGGGATTCACCCCTCCACTTT.

The chain carries TRBV2 and TRBJ2-1, with 8 bases identical to TRBD1. The germline V gene has CDR1 SNHLY and CDR2 FYNNEI. There are 15 residues in the CDR3. Losses at the gene ends were 6 bases for V and 7 bases for J; bases not matched to a gene: 11. The CDR3 spells CASSSGTGGLNEQFF. The DNA for the CDR3 is TGTGCCAGCAGCTCCGGGACAGGTGGACTTAATGAGCAGTTCTTC.

The chain is built from TRBV18 and TRBJ1-2; D is ambiguous. Germline V lookup: CDR1 KGHSH, CDR2 LQKENI. This CDR3 has 15 residues. V was trimmed by 3 bases and J by 11 bases, leaving 22 bases between them. CDR3 DNA: TGTGCCAGCTCACCGGGAGACGGGCCGCCTGCGGGTTACACCTTC. It codes for CASSPGDGPPAGYTF.

This chain links TRBV28 with TRBJ1-2, with 10 bases matching TRBD1. The germline V gene has CDR1 MDHEN and CDR2 SYDVKM. The J segment lost 5 bases and the V segment lost 6 bases, leaving 12 bases of the junction unmatched. The CDR3 spans 16 residues. This CDR3 reads CASRQGGTGVEYGYTF. In DNA form, the CDR3 reads TGTGCCAGCAGGCAAGGAGGGACAGGGGTCGAATATGGCTACACCTTC.

The chain recombines TRBV3-1 (or the pseudogene TRBV3-2) with TRBJ1-3; perhaps TRBD1 as D (5 bases). CDR1 is LGHDT and CDR2 is YNNKEL in the germline V gene (reference sequence). Trimming took off 1 base at V and 0 bases at J, with 10 bases between the two ends. The length of the CDR3 is 16 residues. The CDR3 nucleotides are TGTGCCAGCAGCCAAGTTTACAGGCACTCTGGAAACACCATATATTTT. Amino acids: CASSQVYRHSGNTIYF.

The CDR3 DNA sequence: TGTGCCAGCTCACCAGGGGATGTCACAGATACGCAGTATTTT. Protein product: CASSPGDVTDTQYF. The gene calls are TRBV18 and TRBJ2-3; D gene unclear. CDR3 length: 14 residues. Trimming removed 2 bases from V and 2 bases from J, with 8 bases in between. Looked up from germline, CDR1 is KGHSH and CDR2 is LQKENI.

The chain is built from TRBV28 and TRBJ1-1; 7 bases are shared with TRBD1. Germline lookup yields CDR1 MDHEN and CDR2 SYDVKM. V shed 3 bases, J shed 5 bases, and the junction held 12 bases outside the gene matches. The CDR3 runs to 16 residues. The CDR3 nucleotides are TGTGCCAGCAGTTTCCCCGAGGGAGGGGGCGGGACTGAAGCTTTCTTT. This gives the protein CASSFPEGGGGTEAFF.

This chain connects TRBV2 to TRBJ1-5; TRBD1 matches at 7 bases. There are 15 residues in the CDR3. The V gene's germline CDR1 is SNHLY and CDR2 FYNNEI. V shed 6 bases and J 1 base; nucleotides not matched to a gene: 6. The CDR3 reads CASSLQGRSNQPQHF. Here the CDR3 DNA reads TGTGCCAGCAGCCTACAGGGGCGCAGCAATCAGCCCCAGCATTTT.

The chain carries TRBV3-1 (or the pseudogene TRBV3-2) and TRBJ2-3, with 16 nucleotides matching TRBD2. The length of the CDR3 is 16 residues. V lost 4 bases and J lost 11; bases outside the gene matches: 9. In germline, CDR1 is LGHDT, CDR2 YNNKEL (reference sequence). As DNA, the CDR3 is TGTGCCAGCAGCCTGGGGACTAGCGGGGGGGTTGAGGTGCAGTATTTT. Its protein product is CASSLGTSGGVEVQYF.

This clone was seen only a few times. The rearrangement joins TRBV5-4 to TRBJ2-5; D may be TRBD2 (6 bases). V lost 3 bases to trimming and J lost 2 bases, with 8 bases between them. The CDR3 is made up of 13 amino acids. Per germline, CDR1 SGHNT and CDR2 YYREEE (reference sequence). Here the CDR3 DNA reads TGTGCCAGCAGCTGGGACTCACAAGAGACCCAGTACTTC. It is translated as CASSWDSQETQYF.